Below are 18 T cell receptor beta chains sequenced from a single sample in a study of blood T cell repertoires in COVID-19. Profiling relied on immunoSEQ multiplex PCR, and the TCRdb table lists in-frame clones only, not all of them. The data hold approximately 400,000 clones, with 80% to 85% observed a single time. The sequencing sample was made of PBMCs or T cells enriched from blood (not recorded which). The receptors stem from a woman aged 50 to 60 who had recovered from COVID-19.

CDR3 amino acids: CASSLGTSGVNEQFF. Written as DNA, the CDR3 is TGCGCCAGCAGCTTGGGGACTAGCGGGGTAAATGAGCAGTTCTTC. The chain carries TRBV5-1 and TRBJ2-1; TRBD2 aligns across 12 bases. J gave up 7 bases and V 0 bases, and 2 bases lay outside the gene matches. The CDR3 length is 15 residues. The germline V gene encodes CDR1 SGHRS and CDR2 YFSETQ. Combining the CDR3 with reference TRBV5-1 and TRBJ2-1 gives the whole variable domain KAGVTQTPRYLIKTRGQQVTLSCSPISGHRSVSWYQQTPGQGLQFLFEYFSETQRNKGNFPGRFSGRQFSNSRSEMNVSTLELGDSALYLCASSLGTSGVNEQFFGPGTRLTVL.

Turning to this clone: At one of its ends the junction is not consistent with the germline gene, which may arise from a read error. V gene TRBV19 combines with J gene TRBJ2-7; 9 bases match TRBD1. The CDR3 has 13 amino acids. CDR1 and CDR2 from the germline V gene are LNHDA and SQIVND (reference sequence). The CDR3 region has the DNA TGTGCCAGTAGTATATCACCGGGACAGGGCTTTCTCTTC. Protein: CASSISPGQGFLF. Looking up the rest from reference TRBV19 and TRBJ2-7 gives the full variable domain: DGGITQSPKYLFRKEGQNVTLSCEQNLNHDAMYWYRQDPGQGLRLIYYSQIVNDFQKGDIAEGYSVSREKKESFPLTVTSAQKNPTAFYLCASSISPGQGFLFGPGTRLTVT.

The genes are TRBV9 and TRBJ2-3, with D possibly TRBD1 on 6 matching bases. This CDR3 spans 14 amino acids. Per the germline V gene, CDR1 is SGDLS and CDR2 is YYNGEE. V was pared by 5 bases and J by 4 bases, with 14 bases between. The CDR3 DNA reads TGTGCCAGCAGTCGACAGGCTATCTCAGATACGCAGTATTTT. As protein: CASSRQAISDTQYF.

The genes are TRBV6-6 and TRBJ1-1; TRBD1 is a possible D gene (5 bases). The V and J ends lost 2 bases and 7 bases respectively, with 11 bases between them. The CDR3 is made up of 13 amino acids. The germline gives CDR1 MNHNY, CDR2 SVGAGI (reference sequence). CDR3 DNA: TGTGCCAGCAGTTACAGGGGCGTAGTTGAAGCTTTCTTT. Protein sequence: CASSYRGVVEAFF.

This rearrangement joins TRBV18 to TRBJ1-1; TRBD1 is a possible D gene (6 bases). Germline V gene sequence: CDR1 KGHSH, CDR2 LQKENI. V dropped 3 bases and J dropped 3 bases, with 17 bases sitting between them. The CDR3 is 16 residues long. CDR3 nucleotide sequence: TGTGCCAGCTCACCTTTGCAGGGGTTGGGTCACACTGAAGCTTTCTTT. Translated, it gives CASSPLQGLGHTEAFF.

The rearrangement links TRBV3-1 (or the pseudogene TRBV3-2) to TRBJ1-1; D might be TRBD1 (5 bases). Trimming took off 2 bases at V and 4 bases at J, with 11 bases between the two ends. The CDR3 covers 14 residues. Germline assignment: CDR1 LGHDT and CDR2 YNNKEL (reference sequence). The CDR3 sequence: CASSQSGGSTEAFF. Here the CDR3 DNA reads TGTGCCAGCAGCCAATCGGGGGGTAGCACTGAAGCTTTCTTT.

The CDR3 nucleotides are TGCGCCAGCAGCTTCCGAGGGACTTCTAGCACAGATACGCAGTATTTT. Translated, it gives CASSFRGTSSTDTQYF. V is TRBV5-1 and J is TRBJ2-3; TRBD2 is a possible D gene (6 bases). The V end was cut by 2 bases, the J end by 0 bases, with 13 bases between. The CDR3 spans 16 residues. The V gene's germline CDR1 is SGHRS and CDR2 YFSETQ.

This chain joins TRBV5-1 and TRBJ2-7; the D gene is possibly TRBD2 (6 bases). The V and J ends lost 0 bases and 2 bases respectively, with 12 bases between them. The CDR3 spans 15 residues. CDR1 and CDR2 (germline): SGHRS, YFSETQ. The DNA for the CDR3 is TGCGCCAGCAGCTTGGAGAGGGGAGGCACCTACGAGCAGTACTTC. It encodes CASSLERGGTYEQYF.

V and J are TRBV6-2 or TRBV6-3 and TRBJ2-1; no definite D call. Trimming shortened V by 2 bases and J by 2 bases, and 10 bases separated the two germline ends. Germline-derived CDR1 and CDR2 are MNHEY and SVGEGT. This CDR3 contains 15 residues. CDR3 DNA: TGTGCCAGCAGTTACGGCAGGATTACCTACAATGAGCAGTTCTTC. Protein product: CASSYGRITYNEQFF.

V and J are TRBV5-5 and TRBJ2-5, with D possibly being TRBD1 (6 bases). The CDR3 is made up of 15 amino acids. Deletions cut 0 bases from V and 1 base from J, with 10 bases between. Looked up from germline, CDR1 is SGHKS and CDR2 is YYEKEE (reference sequence). In DNA, the CDR3 is TGTGCCAGCAGCTTGGGGACAGTACTCCAAGAGACCCAGTACTTC. This gives the protein CASSLGTVLQETQYF.

The V call is TRBV5-1, the J call TRBJ1-1; TRBD1 is a possible D gene (6 bases). The CDR3 totals 16 residues. V lost 2 bases and J 3 bases, leaving 17 bases between the germline ends. In germline, CDR1 is SGHRS, CDR2 YFSETQ. CDR3 residues: CASSFGPQGHDTEAFF. Here the CDR3 DNA reads TGCGCCAGCAGCTTTGGCCCTCAGGGACACGACACTGAAGCTTTCTTT.

This sequence joins TRBV10-3 and TRBJ1-2; 9 nucleotides line up with TRBD1. Germline CDR1 ENHRY, CDR2 SYGVKD. The ends lost 6 bases at V and 8 bases at J; junction bases unmatched: 4. The CDR3 loop spans 12 amino acids. In DNA, the CDR3 is TGTGCCATCAGGGGAACAGGGGGCGGCTACACCTTC. Its protein is CAIRGTGGGYTF.

The chain couples TRBV5-1 to TRBJ2-3; 8 nucleotides line up with TRBD2. The CDR3 has 18 residues. The V segment lost 0 bases and the J segment 0 bases; nucleotides outside the gene matches: 9. The germline CDR1 and CDR2 sequences are SGHRS and YFSETQ. CDR3 sequence: CASSLAIAGTSSTDTQYF. DNA for the CDR3: TGCGCCAGCAGCTTGGCTATAGCGGGAACCTCTAGCACAGATACGCAGTATTTT.

This chain uses TRBV5-1 with TRBJ2-2, with TRBD2 identical over 11 bases. The CDR3 has 15 amino acids. The germline V gene encodes CDR1 SGHRS and CDR2 YFSETQ. The V segment lost 1 base and the J segment 6 bases; nucleotides outside the gene matches: 2. CDR3 loop: CASSLTSGSPGELFF. DNA for the CDR3: TGCGCCAGCAGCTTGACTAGCGGGAGCCCCGGGGAGCTGTTTTTT.

The chain links TRBV7-2 to TRBJ2-7; 11 bases map to TRBD2. Losses at the gene ends were 3 bases for V and 4 bases for J; bases not matched to a gene: 5. The CDR3 extends over 15 amino acids. Germline assignment: CDR1 SGHTA and CDR2 FQGNSA. The CDR3 nucleotides read TGTGCCAGCAGCTTGGCTAGCGGGGGGCTATACGAGCAGTACTTC. Residues: CASSLASGGLYEQYF.

The chain employs TRBV24-1 and TRBJ1-2, with 7 bases identical to TRBD1. Germline V lookup: CDR1 KGHDR, CDR2 SFDVKD. J lost 3 bases, V lost 12 bases, and 18 bases had no gene match. The CDR3 totals 16 residues. The CDR3 loop is CAPHRGSGRGHYGYTF. The CDR3 DNA sequence: TGTGCCCCGCACAGGGGTAGCGGTCGGGGGCACTATGGCTACACCTTC.

The chain has TRBV19 and TRBJ1-5; a weak D match, TRBD1 (5 bases). The germline V gene has CDR1 LNHDA and CDR2 SQIVND (reference sequence). Trimming took 9 bases from V and 10 from J, leaving 19 bases between them. The CDR3 has 13 residues. The CDR3 DNA reads TGTGCCAGCACAAGGGGCGGTTTGCATCCCCAGCATTTT. Translating it yields CASTRGGLHPQHF.

This clone was seen a handful of times. The V and J genes are TRBV6-5 and TRBJ1-6; perhaps TRBD1 as D (5 bases). The CDR3 has 14 amino acids. The V and J ends lost 2 bases and 6 bases respectively, with 8 bases between them. The germline gives CDR1 MNHEY, CDR2 SVGAGI. The CDR3 bases are TGTGCCAGCAGTTACGGGGGGATTAATTCACCCCTCCACTTT. Translated: CASSYGGINSPLHF.